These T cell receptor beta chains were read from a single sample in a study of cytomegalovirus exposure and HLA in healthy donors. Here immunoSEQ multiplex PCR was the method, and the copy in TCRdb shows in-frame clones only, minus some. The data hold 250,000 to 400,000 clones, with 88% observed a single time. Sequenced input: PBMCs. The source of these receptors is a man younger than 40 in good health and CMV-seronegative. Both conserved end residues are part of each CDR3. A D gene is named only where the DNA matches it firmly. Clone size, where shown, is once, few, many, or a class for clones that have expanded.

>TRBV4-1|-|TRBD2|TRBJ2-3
CASSQTSGGASSTDTQYF
TGCGCCAGCAGCCAGACTAGCGGGGGGGCCTCTAGCACAGATACGCAGTATTTT
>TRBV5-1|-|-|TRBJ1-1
CASSLVPTVNTEAFF
TGCGCCAGCAGCTTGGTGCCGACAGTGAACACTGAAGCTTTCTTT
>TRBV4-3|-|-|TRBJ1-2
CASSQGRSDRFNYGYTF
TGCGCCAGCAGCCAAGGGCGTTCAGACAGGTTTAACTATGGCTACACCTTC
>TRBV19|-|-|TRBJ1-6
CASTLGGSSYNSPLHF
TGTGCCAGTACCCTCGGAGGGAGCTCCTATAATTCACCCCTCCACTTT
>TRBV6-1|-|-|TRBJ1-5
CASSLVLRNQPQHF
TGTGCCAGCAGCCTAGTTCTTCGGAATCAGCCCCAGCATTTT
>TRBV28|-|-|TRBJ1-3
CASSSPSTGISGNTIYF
TGTGCCAGCAGTTCCCCTTCAACAGGAATCTCTGGAAACACCATATATTTT
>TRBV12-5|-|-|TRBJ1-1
CASGWGGMNTEAFF
TGTGCTAGTGGTTGGGGGGGGATGAACACTGAAGCTTTCTTT
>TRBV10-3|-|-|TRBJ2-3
CAISEGGTATDTQYF
TGTGCCATCAGTGAGGGGGGGACGGCCACAGATACGCAGTATTTT
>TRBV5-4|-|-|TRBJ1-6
CASSLEGNYGSPLHF
TGTGCCAGCAGCTTGGAGGGGAATTACGGTTCACCCCTCCACTTT
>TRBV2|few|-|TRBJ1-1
CASAGGQAFF
TGTGCCTCCGCGGGGGGGCAAGCTTTCTTT
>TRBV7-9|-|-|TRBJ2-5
CASSLALRGGETQYF
TGTGCCAGCAGCTTAGCGCTTAGGGGTGGAGAGACCCAGTACTTC
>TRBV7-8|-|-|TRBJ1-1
CASSLVSVNTEAFF
TGTGCCAGCAGCTTAGTGTCTGTGAACACTGAAGCTTTCTTT
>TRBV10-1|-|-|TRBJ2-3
CASSRGASTDTQYF
TGCGCCAGCAGTCGCGGGGCTAGCACAGATACGCAGTATTTT
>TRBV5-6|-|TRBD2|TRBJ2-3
CASRGLAGRYTDTQYF
TGTGCCAGCAGGGGACTAGCGGGGCGCTACACAGATACGCAGTATTTT
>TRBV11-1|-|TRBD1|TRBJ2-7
CASSLAQGAYEQYF
TGTGCCAGCAGCTTAGCCCAGGGGGCCTACGAGCAGTACTTC
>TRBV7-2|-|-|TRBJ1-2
CASSLNGGYGYTF
TGTGCCAGCAGCTTGAACGGAGGCTATGGCTACACCTTC
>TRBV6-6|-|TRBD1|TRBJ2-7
CASTSGTGYEQYF
TGTGCCAGCACTTCGGGGACAGGCTACGAGCAGTACTTC